One and the same sample provided the 29 T cell receptor beta chains below, sequenced in a study of blood T cell repertoires in COVID-19 (dated by TCRdb to between 2020 and 2021). Library creation used the immunoSEQ multiplex PCR assay. In its TCRdb copy, this immuneACCESS table keeps in-frame sequences only and misses some clones. Where compared with another copy, unresolved V genes explain less than half of these, and the others have no known cause. This sample is represented by 3,300 or so clones; 70% of them were singletons. The ten largest clones represent 20% to 25% of the sample. The sequencing input was peripheral blood. The receptors were gathered from a man between 65 and 80 years old with active COVID-19.

The chain has TRBV27 and TRBJ2-5; D is undetermined. The length of the CDR3 is 12 residues. From germline, CDR1 is MNHEY and CDR2 SMNVEV (reference sequence). The V and J ends lost 3 bases and 4 bases respectively, with 6 bases between them. The CDR3 protein is CASSFSGETQYF. The CDR3 bases are TGTGCCAGCAGTTTCTCCGGAGAGACCCAGTACTTC.

The chain combines TRBV5-1 with TRBJ2-7; 8 nucleotides agree with TRBD1. Germline V gene sequence: CDR1 SGHRS, CDR2 YFSETQ. The CDR3 loop spans 16 amino acids. The V gene end was trimmed by 0 bases and the J gene end by 5 bases; junction bases not matched to a gene: 10. The CDR3 spells CASSLVIGTGRDEQYF. DNA of the CDR3: TGCGCCAGCAGCTTGGTTATCGGGACAGGCCGGGACGAGCAGTACTTC.

V usage is TRBV5-4 and J usage is TRBJ1-2; 8 nucleotides match TRBD1. With 3 bases clipped from V and 4 bases from J, the junction kept 8 bases outside the gene matches. The CDR3 runs 15 residues. The V gene's germline CDR1 is SGHNT and CDR2 YYREEE (reference sequence). The DNA for the CDR3 is TGTGCCAGCAGCTCTTCAGGGGGCGTATTCTATGGCTACACCTTC. Its translation is CASSSSGGVFYGYTF.

The V and J genes are TRBV6-5 and TRBJ1-2; 8 nucleotides align to TRBD1. The CDR3 has 14 residues. Trimming took 2 bases from V and 7 from J; bases not matched to a gene: 6. Germline-derived CDR1 and CDR2 are MNHEY and SVGAGI. In DNA, the CDR3 is TGTGCCAGCAGTTACACCGGACAGGGAAGTGGCTACACCTTC. Translated, it gives CASSYTGQGSGYTF.

This sequence joins TRBV6-6 and TRBJ2-7; 8 bases are shared with TRBD1. Germline CDR1 is MNHNY and CDR2 is SVGAGI (reference sequence). The CDR3 is 14 residues long. V lost 5 bases and J lost 7; bases outside the gene matches: 10. CDR3 DNA: TGTGCCAGCAGTCTCCGGCAGGGGGCGGAAGAGCAGTACTTC. Protein sequence: CASSLRQGAEEQYF.

This chain uses TRBV10-3 with TRBJ1-1; D is unresolved. The CDR3 is 11 residues long. Germline V gene lookup returns CDR1 ENHRY and CDR2 SYGVKD. Trimming stripped 4 bases from V and 7 bases from J, with 7 bases between. CDR3 in DNA: TGTGCCATCAGTGCCGCTAGTGAAGCTTTCTTT. Translated, it gives CAISAASEAFF.

This clone was detected once. The rearrangement links TRBV3-1 (or the pseudogene TRBV3-2) to TRBJ2-5; 13 bases agree with TRBD2. Germline assignment: CDR1 LGHDT and CDR2 YNNKEL (reference sequence). V lost 1 base and J lost 9; bases outside the gene matches: 8. This CDR3 is 16 amino acids long. The CDR3 is CASSQGGTSGTSAQYF. The CDR3 DNA reads TGTGCCAGCAGCCAAGGGGGGACTAGCGGGACGTCGGCCCAGTACTTC.

The chain couples TRBV5-1 to TRBJ1-2; TRBD1 agrees at 8 bases. There are 16 residues in the CDR3. With V trimmed by 0 bases and J by 0 bases, 4 bases remained unmatched. In germline, CDR1 is SGHRS, CDR2 YFSETQ. The CDR3 loop reads CASSLVQGEANYGYTF. Here the CDR3 DNA reads TGCGCCAGCAGCTTGGTACAGGGGGAGGCTAACTATGGCTACACCTTC.

The rearrangement links TRBV2 to TRBJ1-1, with 8 nucleotides matching TRBD1. Unmatched junction bases numbered 4, after V lost 6 bases and J lost 4 bases. The CDR3 sequence is 13 residues long. Looked up from germline, CDR1 is SNHLY and CDR2 is FYNNEI. This CDR3 is CASRSGGRTEAFF. CDR3 nucleotides: TGTGCCAGCAGATCAGGGGGCCGCACTGAAGCTTTCTTT.

The J gene is TRBJ1-4, the V gene TRBV6-5; 7 positions agree with TRBD1. Germline V gene data show CDR1 as MNHEY and CDR2 as SVGAGI. The V and J ends lost 7 bases and 4 bases, in that order; junction bases with no gene match: 6. The CDR3 loop spans 14 amino acids. CDR3 in amino acids: CASKKQGINEKLFF. CDR3 coding DNA: TGTGCCAGCAAGAAACAGGGGATTAATGAAAAACTGTTTTTT.

The chain carries TRBV5-1 and TRBJ1-1, with D tentatively TRBD1 (5 bases). The ends were cut back, 3 bases at V and 1 base at J, with 13 bases in the middle. The CDR3 runs to 15 residues. Germline CDR1 SGHRS, CDR2 YFSETQ. Here the CDR3 reads CASSSKATGNTEAFF. As DNA, the CDR3 is TGCGCCAGCAGCTCAAAGGCCACAGGGAACACTGAAGCTTTCTTT.

The chain carries TRBV6-5 and TRBJ2-7; a weak D match, TRBD2 (6 bases). From germline, CDR1 is MNHEY and CDR2 SVGAGI. The CDR3 runs to 14 residues. Between the trimmed V and J ends, which lost 6 bases and 0 bases, there was a span of 12 bases. The CDR3: CASRPPSASYEQYF. The CDR3 DNA sequence: TGTGCCAGCAGACCCCCTAGCGCCTCCTACGAGCAGTACTTC.

This clone is deemed large. CDR3 nucleotide sequence: TGTGCCAGCAGCTTAGGGACAGGCCCCTCGCAGCCCCAGCATTTT. Encoded protein: CASSLGTGPSQPQHF. This chain links TRBV7-2 with TRBJ1-5, with 7 bases lining up with TRBD1. The germline gives CDR1 SGHTA, CDR2 FQGNSA. V shed 1 base and J 7 bases; nucleotides not matched to a gene: 7. The CDR3 runs to 15 residues. Full variable domain (outside the CDR3, taken from reference TRBV7-2 and TRBJ1-5): GAGVSQSPSNKVTEKGKDVELRCDPISGHTALYWYRQSLGQGLEFLIYFQGNSAPDKSGLPSDRFSAERTGGSVSTLTIQRTQQEDSAVYLCASSLGTGPSQPQHFGDGTRLSIL.

This clone has more than one count but fewer than ten. This chain links TRBV24-1 with TRBJ2-1; D remains unclear. CDR1 and CDR2 from the germline V gene are KGHDR and SFDVKD. V was trimmed by 6 bases and J by 10 bases, leaving 15 bases between them. The CDR3 covers 13 residues. CDR3 loop: CATSLSEVREQFF. In DNA, the CDR3 is TGTGCCACCAGTCTCAGTGAGGTAAGGGAGCAGTTCTTC.

The J gene is TRBJ1-1, the V gene TRBV11-2; D unresolved. V dropped 7 bases and J dropped 11 bases, with 17 bases sitting between them. The CDR3 is 12 amino acids. Germline V gene lookup returns CDR1 SGHAT and CDR2 FQNNGV. The CDR3, as DNA: TGTGCCAGCACCGCCGCTCGCTACGGGGCTTTCTTT. Amino acids: CASTAARYGAFF.

The chain couples TRBV7-9 to TRBJ2-1; D call uncertain. The germline gives CDR1 SEHNR, CDR2 FQNEAQ (reference sequence). V lost 5 bases to trimming and J lost 10 bases, with 15 bases between them. CDR3 length: 13 residues. The DNA of the CDR3 is TGTGCCAGCAGCCCAACCCGCCCTACCGAGCAGTTCTTC. Amino acids: CASSPTRPTEQFF.

This chain connects TRBV28 to TRBJ2-3; tentatively, D is TRBD2 (5 bases). The V and J ends lost 8 bases and 2 bases respectively, with 17 bases between them. Germline CDR1 reads MDHEN; CDR2 reads SYDVKM. There are 15 residues in the CDR3. The DNA for the CDR3 is TGTGCCAGCTCCCCCGGGGTTTCTCCCACAGATACGCAGTATTTT. Protein product: CASSPGVSPTDTQYF. The entire variable domain, with the rest obtained from reference TRBV28 and TRBJ2-3, is as follows: DVKVTQSSRYLVKRTGEKVFLECVQDMDHENMFWYRQDPGLGLRLIYFSYDVKMKEKGDIPEGYSVSREKKERFSLILESASTNQTSMYLCASSPGVSPTDTQYFGPGTRLTVL.

The rearrangement uses TRBV24-1 and TRBJ2-1; TRBD2 agrees at 13 bases. Germline CDR1 KGHDR, CDR2 SFDVKD. V dropped 7 bases and J dropped 9; count of bases not matched to a gene: 8. This CDR3 is 15 amino acids long. In DNA form, the CDR3 reads TGTGCCACCAGCAGGACTAGCGGGAGTTCAGCTGAGCAGTTCTTC. Amino acids: CATSRTSGSSAEQFF.

V and J are TRBV5-5 and TRBJ1-4; no definite D call. In germline, CDR1 is SGHKS, CDR2 YYEKEE (reference sequence). The CDR3 covers 12 residues. V was shortened by 2 bases and J by 6 bases, with 5 bases between the two germline ends. Here the CDR3 reads CASSFPYEKLFF. In nucleotides, the CDR3 is TGTGCCAGCAGCTTCCCTTATGAAAAACTGTTTTTT.

The V and J genes are TRBV10-2 and TRBJ1-2, with TRBD1 as a possible D gene (5 bases). CDR1 and CDR2 (germline): WSHSY, SAAADI. The V gene lost 2 bases and the J gene lost 8 bases, with 6 bases spanning the gap. The length of the CDR3 is 11 residues. The CDR3 is CASSERGGYTF. The CDR3 DNA is TGCGCCAGCAGTGAGAGGGGCGGCTACACCTTC.

V usage is TRBV2 and J usage is TRBJ1-1, with TRBD1 matching 8 bases. Trimming removed 7 bases from V and 0 bases from J; junction bases left unmatched: 4. Germline values: CDR1 SNHLY, CDR2 FYNNEI. The CDR3 loop spans 14 amino acids. CDR3 coding DNA: TGTGCCAGCAACGGACAGGGTTTGAACACTGAAGCTTTCTTT. Residues: CASNGQGLNTEAFF.

This chain links TRBV7-9 with TRBJ1-1; D is unresolved. The CDR3 is 13 residues long. Germline V gives CDR1 SEHNR, CDR2 FQNEAQ (reference sequence). V dropped 1 base and J dropped 7 bases, with 10 bases sitting between them. DNA for the CDR3: TGTGCCAGCAGCTTAGGCCAAACTATTGAAGCTTTCTTT. Translating gives CASSLGQTIEAFF.

The CDR3 here is CASSQQGNTEAFF. The CDR3 DNA reads TGTGCCAGCAGTCAACAGGGAAACACTGAAGCTTTCTTT. The chain employs TRBV27 and TRBJ1-1, with D possibly being TRBD1 (6 bases). The germline V and J ends were trimmed by 5 bases and 2 bases, with 9 bases remaining between them. The CDR3 is 13 amino acids. The V gene's germline CDR1 is MNHEY and CDR2 SMNVEV (reference sequence).

The chain combines TRBV27 with TRBJ1-2; 10 bases are a match to TRBD1. The CDR3 runs 15 residues. With 5 bases clipped from V and 3 bases from J, the junction kept 6 bases outside the gene matches. Germline V gene data show CDR1 as MNHEY and CDR2 as SMNVEV (reference sequence). The CDR3 bases are TGTGCCAGCAGTCTTGGACAGGGGGAAGACTATGGCTACACCTTC. This gives the protein CASSLGQGEDYGYTF.

The genes are TRBV6-5 and TRBJ2-3; 10 bases line up with TRBD2. The CDR3 is made up of 15 amino acids. In germline, CDR1 is MNHEY, CDR2 SVGAGI. V gave up 6 bases and J gave up 6 bases; unmatched junction bases: 9. This CDR3 reads CASRTDSGGQDTQYF. The CDR3, as DNA: TGTGCCAGCAGGACCGATAGCGGGGGGCAGGATACGCAGTATTTT.

This clone came up a few times. The rearrangement links TRBV10-1 to TRBJ2-1, with 7 bases fitting TRBD2. V trimming: 4 bases; J trimming: 6 bases; junction bases outside the gene matches: 6. The V gene's germline CDR1 is WNHNN and CDR2 SYGVQD (reference sequence). The CDR3 is 14 amino acids. The CDR3 is CASSVSGVGNEQFF. The CDR3 nucleotides read TGCGCCAGCAGTGTGAGCGGGGTTGGCAATGAGCAGTTCTTC.

Concerning this clone: The germline gene is not matched at one end of the junction; a read error may be the cause. The chain employs TRBV3-1 (or the pseudogene TRBV3-2) and TRBJ2-1; D is uncertain. This CDR3 region has 13 residues. Germline V lookup: CDR1 LGHDT, CDR2 YNNKEL (reference sequence). As DNA, the CDR3 is TGTGCCAGCAGCCTCGGCAGGCGTGGCAAACTTCTCTTC. This translates into CASSLGRRGKLLF.

The V call is TRBV18, the J call TRBJ1-1; perhaps TRBD1 as D (5 bases). V lost 3 bases to trimming and J lost 6 bases, with 14 bases between them. Germline V CDR1 and CDR2: KGHSH, LQKENI. This CDR3 is 14 amino acids long. CDR3 in amino acids: CASSPGSRGAEAFF. CDR3 sequence (DNA): TGTGCCAGCTCACCCGGATCACGGGGGGCTGAAGCTTTCTTT.

The chain recombines TRBV6-5 with TRBJ2-3; D call uncertain. There are 15 residues in the CDR3. Per the germline V gene, CDR1 is MNHEY and CDR2 is SVGAGI. With 6 bases removed from V and 2 bases from J, the gap between germline ends came to 15 bases. The CDR3 region has the DNA TGTGCCAGCAGGCCGGGTCTCCGGCCCACAGATACGCAGTATTTT. Protein: CASRPGLRPTDTQYF.